This entry describes one T cell receptor beta chain. The authors' processing: Amplified reference gene primers provided the basis for estimating nucleated cell counts. TCRdb's copy holds only in-frame clones and misses some; the assay was immunoSEQ multiplex PCR. V and J calls and clone size follow that table, whereas D and trimming were derived from the DNA. The table includes approximately 40,000 clones, about four fifths detected once. The entry originates in a study of blood T cell repertoires in COVID-19. Study-wide background: Samples taken during acute and convalescent COVID-19 were collected in the United States, Italy and Spain. From T cells, B-cell-depleted T cells, or PBMCs came the material, which was cDNA or gDNA.

The TCR was taken from an elderly man with active or convalescent COVID-19. Material: peripheral blood.

The CDR3 nucleotides read TGTGCCAGTAGCGGGGACACTCATAATTCACCCCTCCACTTT. It specifies CASSGDTHNSPLHF. The gene calls are TRBV19 and TRBJ1-6; the D gene is possibly TRBD1 (6 bases). The length of the CDR3 is 14 residues. V shed 6 bases and J shed 5 bases, with 11 bases lying between them. Germline lookup yields CDR1 LNHDA and CDR2 SQIVND (reference sequence).